This paragraph covers one TCR beta chain sequence. The germline V gene encodes CDR1 MRHNA and CDR2 SNTAGT. CDR3 size: 15 residues. V gave up 3 bases and J gave up 0 bases, with 10 bases separating them. The source of the sample is a study of patients and donors after allogeneic stem cell transplantation. TCRdb independently ran MiXCR on the RT-PCR reads; one entry per CDR3 protein. This table has more than 75,000 distinct CDR3 sequences, 4.5% to 5% appearing once. The chain couples TRBV6-4 to TRBJ2-3; weak D call: TRBD2 (5 bases). This clonotype originated in a human donor who was either an allogeneic HSCT recipient or a stem cell or donor lymphocyte infusion donor (not recorded which). It is not recorded whose cells these are; they may come from a transplant donor. The material sequenced was blood, either unsorted or a sorted T cell fraction (not recorded which). CDR3 sequence (DNA): TGTGCCAGCAGTGAGGCAGCGGCTAGCACAGATACGCAGTATTTT. Its translation is CASSEAAASTDTQYF.